What follows are 4 T cell receptor beta chains derived from one specimen sequenced in a study of blood T cell repertoires in COVID-19. Sequencing used immunoSEQ multiplex PCR; TCRdb keeps in-frame clones, though not all of them. The top ten hold 5.5% to 7.5% of the sample, which has around 250,000 clones, 70% to 90% seen once. Sequences were obtained from peripheral blood. The receptors were sampled from a woman in her 70s with active or convalescent COVID-19.

The chain joins TRBV6-5 to TRBJ2-7; D gene unclear. Germline values: CDR1 MNHEY, CDR2 SVGAGI. Trimming removed 5 bases from V and 12 bases from J, with 20 bases in between. The CDR3 is made up of 13 amino acids. This CDR3 reads CASSLDSTRRRYF. The CDR3 nucleotides are TGTGCCAGCAGTCTAGACTCGACTCGCCGTCGGTACTTC.

Regarding this clone: This specimen includes other DNA sequences encoding the same CDR3. V and J are TRBV7-2 and TRBJ1-1; D ambiguous. This CDR3 contains 12 residues. Germline V gives CDR1 SGHTA, CDR2 FQGNSA. V lost 2 bases and J lost 2, with 3 bases in between. The CDR3, as DNA: TGTGCCAGCAGCTTACAAAACACTGAAGCTTTCTTT. Amino acid sequence: CASSLQNTEAFF.

This chain joins TRBV27 and TRBJ1-1; a possible D gene is TRBD1 (6 bases). Per the germline V gene, CDR1 is MNHEY and CDR2 is SMNVEV (reference sequence). V shed 0 bases and J shed 0 bases, with 8 bases lying between them. This CDR3 has 15 amino acids. This chain's CDR3 is CASSLSGTMNTEAFF. The DNA for the CDR3 is TGTGCCAGCAGTTTATCGGGGACAATGAACACTGAAGCTTTCTTT.

The genes are TRBV6-5 and TRBJ2-3; D unclear. The CDR3 has 14 amino acids. Trimming removed 8 bases from V and 2 bases from J, with 14 bases in between. Germline V gene lookup returns CDR1 MNHEY and CDR2 SVGAGI. CDR3 loop: CASAVDFATDTQYF. The CDR3 bases are TGTGCCAGCGCCGTAGACTTCGCCACAGATACGCAGTATTTT.